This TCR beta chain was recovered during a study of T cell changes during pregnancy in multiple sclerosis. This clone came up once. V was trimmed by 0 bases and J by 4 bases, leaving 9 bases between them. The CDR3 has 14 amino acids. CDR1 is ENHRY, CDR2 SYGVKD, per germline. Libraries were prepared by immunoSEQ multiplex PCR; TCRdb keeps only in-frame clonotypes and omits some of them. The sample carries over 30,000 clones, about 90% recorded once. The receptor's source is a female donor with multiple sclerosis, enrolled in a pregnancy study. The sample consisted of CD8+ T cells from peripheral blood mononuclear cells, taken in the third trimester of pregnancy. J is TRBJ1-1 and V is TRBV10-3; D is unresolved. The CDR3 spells CAISESRRSTEAFF. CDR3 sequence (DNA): TGTGCCATCAGTGAGTCGAGGAGGTCCACTGAAGCTTTCTTT.